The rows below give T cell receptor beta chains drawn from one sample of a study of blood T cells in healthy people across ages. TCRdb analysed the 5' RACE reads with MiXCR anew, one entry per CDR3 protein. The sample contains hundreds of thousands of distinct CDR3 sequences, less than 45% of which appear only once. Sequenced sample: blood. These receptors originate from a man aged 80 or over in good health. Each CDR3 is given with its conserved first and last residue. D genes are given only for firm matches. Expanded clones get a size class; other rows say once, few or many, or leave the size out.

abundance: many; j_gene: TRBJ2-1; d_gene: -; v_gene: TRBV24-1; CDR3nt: TGTGCCACCAGTGACCCGGACAGTTCCAATGAGCAGTTCTTC; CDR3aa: CATSDPDSSNEQFF
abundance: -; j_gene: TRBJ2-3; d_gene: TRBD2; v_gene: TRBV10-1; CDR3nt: TGCGCCAGCGCCGGGACTAGCGGGATTAGCACAGATACGCAGTATTTT; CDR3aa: CASAGTSGISTDTQYF
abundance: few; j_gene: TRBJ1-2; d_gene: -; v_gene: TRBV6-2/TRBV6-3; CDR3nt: TGTGCCAGCAGTTCCTCCCCCACGTTGGGCTATGGCTACACCTTC; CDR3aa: CASSSSPTLGYGYTF
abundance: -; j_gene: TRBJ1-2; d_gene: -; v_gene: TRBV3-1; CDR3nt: TGTGCCAGCAGCCAAGTCGTCCCCCAGGGCGTTAATGGCTACACCTTC; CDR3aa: CASSQVVPQGVNGYTF
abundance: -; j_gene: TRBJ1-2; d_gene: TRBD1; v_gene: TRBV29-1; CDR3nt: TGCAGCGTCTCAAGGGGGCGCGCAGGCTACACCTTC; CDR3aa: CSVSRGRAGYTF
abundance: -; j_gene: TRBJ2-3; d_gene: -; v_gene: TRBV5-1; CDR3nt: TGTGCCAGCAGCCTGGAGGGGGCCAACACAGATACGCAGTATTTT; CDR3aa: CASSLEGANTDTQYF
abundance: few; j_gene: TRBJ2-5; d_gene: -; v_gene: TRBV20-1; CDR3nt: TGCAGTGCTAGATGGGACAATGAAGAGACCCAGTACTTC; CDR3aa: CSARWDNEETQYF
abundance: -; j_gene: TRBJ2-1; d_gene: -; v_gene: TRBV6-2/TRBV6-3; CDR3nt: TGTGCCAGCAGCTATAACACCGTTTTGGAGGGGTTCTTC; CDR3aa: CASSYNTVLEGFF
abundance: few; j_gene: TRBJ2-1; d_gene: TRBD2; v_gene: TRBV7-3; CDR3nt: TGTGCCAGCAGCGCTAAACTAGCGGGGGTGGATGAGCAGTTCTTC; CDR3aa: CASSAKLAGVDEQFF
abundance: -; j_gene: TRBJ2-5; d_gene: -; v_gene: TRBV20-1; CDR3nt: TGCAGTGCTGATGGGACATTTCAAGAGACCCAGTACTTC; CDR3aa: CSADGTFQETQYF
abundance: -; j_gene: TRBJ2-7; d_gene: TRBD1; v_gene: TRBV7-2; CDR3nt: TGTGCCAGCAGCTTAGCGAGGACAGGGCAGGGCGAGCAGTACTTC; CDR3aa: CASSLARTGQGEQYF
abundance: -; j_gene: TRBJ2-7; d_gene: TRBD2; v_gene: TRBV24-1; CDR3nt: TGTGCCACCAGTGATCAAAGCGGGAGTTCCCACAATGAGCAGTACTTC; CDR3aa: CATSDQSGSSHNEQYF